Presented here are 30 T cell receptor beta chains from one specimen sequenced in a study of T cell responses to AZD1222 COVID-19 vaccine. The table came from immunoSEQ multiplex PCR; TCRdb's copy has only in-frame clones and leaves some out. The table has more than 150,000 clones, over 90% seen once. The specimen was peripheral blood, collected 28 days after the second AZD1222 dose. The receptors shown here come from an adult who received the AZD1222 COVID-19 vaccine.

The gene calls are TRBV15 and TRBJ1-6, with D perhaps TRBD1 (5 bases). Germline CDR1 LNHNV, CDR2 YYDKDF (reference sequence). CDR3 length: 13 residues. Trimming cost V 5 bases and J 8 bases, with 10 bases left between them. The CDR3 region is CATSLIGDSPLHF. The CDR3 bases are TGTGCCACCAGCTTAATAGGGGATTCACCCCTCCACTTT.

V usage is TRBV6-6 and J usage is TRBJ1-3; D possibly corresponds to TRBD1 (5 bases). The germline gives CDR1 MNHNY, CDR2 SVGAGI (reference sequence). The CDR3 is made up of 12 amino acids. The ends were cut back, 7 bases at V and 8 bases at J, with 12 bases in the middle. The CDR3 DNA reads TGTGCCAGCACCCTAGGCAGGGACACCATATATTTT. Residues: CASTLGRDTIYF.

The chain employs TRBV7-2 and TRBJ1-6; no reliable D call. The CDR3 is made up of 13 amino acids. Looked up from germline, CDR1 is SGHTA and CDR2 is FQGNSA. Trimming stripped 0 bases from V and 10 bases from J, with 7 bases between. DNA for the CDR3: TGTGCCAGCAGCTTAGCCCGGGAGTCACCCCTCCACTTT. Its protein product is CASSLARESPLHF.

This clone was found once. The chain joins TRBV19 to TRBJ1-4; D ambiguous. Germline CDR1 and CDR2: LNHDA and SQIVND (reference sequence). CDR3 size: 11 residues. V was shortened by 3 bases and J by 14 bases, with 10 bases between the two germline ends. CDR3 in amino acids: CASSIERILFF. The CDR3 nucleotides read TGTGCCAGTAGTATCGAGAGGATCCTGTTTTTT.

The CDR3 region has the DNA TGCGCCAGCAGCCAAGGCACAGGGTATGTAAACTACGAGCAGTACTTC. It encodes CASSQGTGYVNYEQYF. V and J are TRBV4-1 and TRBJ2-7, with D possibly matching TRBD1 (6 bases). Trimming removed 1 base at V and 3 bases at J, with 16 bases between. Germline loops: CDR1 MGHRA, CDR2 YSYEKL. This CDR3 comprises 16 residues.

This chain connects TRBV3-1 (or the pseudogene TRBV3-2) to TRBJ1-2; D is undetermined. The germline V gene encodes CDR1 LGHDT and CDR2 YNNKEL (reference sequence). V lost 0 bases, J lost 7 bases, and 12 bases lay in between. This CDR3 spans 14 amino acids. The CDR3 DNA follows: TGTGCCAGCAGCCAAGATTCCGGGTCAGGTGGCTACACCTTC. As protein: CASSQDSGSGGYTF.

The chain combines TRBV30 with TRBJ1-5, with 10 positions matching TRBD1. CDR3 size: 16 residues. V lost 3 bases, J lost 4 bases, and 9 bases stayed unmatched. Germline V lookup: CDR1 GTSNPN, CDR2 SVGIG (reference sequence). CDR3 bases: TGTGCCTGGAGAGAAAGACAGGGGGCGGGGAATCAGCCCCAGCATTTT. This gives the protein CAWRERQGAGNQPQHF. The entire variable domain, with the rest obtained from reference TRBV30 and TRBJ1-5, is as follows: SQTIHQWPATLVQPVGSPLSLECTVEGTSNPNLYWYRQAAGRGLQLLFYSVGIGQISSEVPQNLSASRPQDRQFILSSKKLLLSDSGFYLCAWRERQGAGNQPQHFGDGTRLSIL.

The rearrangement links TRBV13 to TRBJ2-2; TRBD1 matches 10 bases. The germline V gene encodes CDR1 PRHDT and CDR2 FYEKMQ (reference sequence). This CDR3 has 16 amino acids. The V and J ends lost 5 bases and 3 bases, in that order; junction bases with no gene match: 6. CDR3 sequence reads: CASSPDRGFYTGELFF. The CDR3 DNA follows: TGTGCCAGCAGCCCGGACAGGGGGTTTTACACCGGGGAGCTGTTTTTT.

The rearrangement uses TRBV23-1 and TRBJ1-5; D is ambiguous. TRBV23-1 counts as an open reading frame of uncertain function. The CDR3 runs to 21 residues. V lost 0 bases and J lost 0, with 24 bases in between. This CDR3 is CASSQSWLRDPTDYSNQPQHF. The DNA for the CDR3 is TGCGCCAGCAGTCAATCGTGGTTGAGGGATCCCACTGATTATAGCAATCAGCCCCAGCATTTT.

The chain uses TRBV7-2 and TRBJ2-5; TRBD2 matches 7 bases. J lost 3 bases, V lost 1 base, and 5 bases had no gene match. CDR1 and CDR2 from the germline V gene are SGHTA and FQGNSA. This CDR3 is 15 amino acids long. The CDR3 region is CASSLGGTNKETQYF. The CDR3 DNA reads TGTGCCAGCAGCTTAGGCGGGACTAATAAAGAGACCCAGTACTTC. The variable domain in full, with the rest retrieved from reference TRBV7-2 and TRBJ2-5, is GAGVSQSPSNKVTEKGKDVELRCDPISGHTALYWYRQSLGQGLEFLIYFQGNSAPDKSGLPSDRFSAERTGGSVSTLTIQRTQQEDSAVYLCASSLGGTNKETQYFGPGTRLLVL.

CDR3 protein: CASSQVRGETQYF. CDR3 DNA sequence: TGCGCCAGCAGCCAGGTCCGGGGGGAGACCCAGTACTTC. The chain uses TRBV4-1 and TRBJ2-5; D might be TRBD2 (6 bases). The CDR3 runs 13 residues. CDR1 and CDR2 from the germline V gene are MGHRA and YSYEKL. V shed 3 bases and J shed 5 bases, with 10 bases lying between them.

This clone was counted a single time. The chain has TRBV5-5 and TRBJ1-3; no firm D call. From germline, CDR1 is SGHKS and CDR2 YYEKEE (reference sequence). The V and J ends lost 4 bases and 0 bases respectively, with 11 bases between them. This CDR3 has 15 amino acids. CDR3 nucleotide sequence: TGTGCCAGCAGCCCGGACTCCCACTCTGGAAACACCATATATTTT. Protein product: CASSPDSHSGNTIYF.

V usage is TRBV19 and J usage is TRBJ1-5; D might be TRBD1 (5 bases). The germline CDR1 and CDR2 sequences are LNHDA and SQIVND (reference sequence). Between the trimmed V and J ends, which lost 1 base and 9 bases, there was a span of 19 bases. The CDR3 loop spans 16 amino acids. This CDR3 is CASSIGRSSIGGPQHF. In DNA, the CDR3 is TGTGCCAGTAGTATAGGAAGAAGTTCCATCGGGGGGCCCCAGCATTTT.

The chain carries TRBV4-2 and TRBJ2-2; TRBD2 aligns across 7 bases. Trimming took 4 bases from V and 1 from J; bases not matched to a gene: 9. Germline V gives CDR1 LGHNA, CDR2 YNFKEQ. This CDR3 spans 17 amino acids. In DNA, the CDR3 is TGTGCCAGCAGCCCCCAGTTTGCGGGGGAGAACACCGGGGAGCTGTTTTTT. Amino acid sequence: CASSPQFAGENTGELFF.

J is TRBJ2-7 and V is TRBV9, with a tentative D call TRBD2 (7 bases). The germline CDR1 and CDR2 sequences are SGDLS and YYNGEE. Trimming took off 4 bases at V and 8 bases at J, with 16 bases between the two ends. The CDR3 sequence is 13 residues long. The CDR3 spells CASSSGGGGQQYF. CDR3 coding DNA: TGTGCCAGCAGCAGCGGCGGGGGCGGACAGCAGTACTTC. The full variable domain, rest sourced from reference TRBV9 and TRBJ2-7, is DSGVTQTPKHLITATGQRVTLRCSPRSGDLSVYWYQQSLDQGLQFLIQYYNGEERAKGNILERFSAQQFPDLHSELNLSSLELGDSALYFCASSSGGGGQQYFGPGTRLTVT.

The DNA for the CDR3 is TGTGCCAGCTCACCGAGGGAGGTTGTTATGAACACTGAAGCTTTCTTT. Translation: CASSPREVVMNTEAFF. The chain has TRBV18 and TRBJ1-1, with D hard to call. CDR3 length: 16 amino acids. Germline V gene sequence: CDR1 KGHSH, CDR2 LQKENI. V lost 3 bases to trimming and J lost 0 bases, with 14 bases between them.

The table lists this clone with a few counts. The chain joins TRBV2 to TRBJ2-7, with unresolved D. Germline CDR1 SNHLY, CDR2 FYNNEI. The CDR3 is 14 residues long. V was clipped by 6 bases and J by 6 bases, with 18 bases between them. In DNA, the CDR3 is TGTGCCAGCAGAACTACCTCGACCAGCACCGAGCAGTACTTC. The encoded protein is CASRTTSTSTEQYF. The full variable domain, rest sourced from reference TRBV2 and TRBJ2-7, is EPEVTQTPSHQVTQMGQEVILRCVPISNHLYFYWYRQILGQKVEFLVSFYNNEISEKSEIFDDQFSVERPDGSNFTLKIRSTKLEDSAMYFCASRTTSTSTEQYFGPGTRLTVT.

The V call is TRBV28, the J call TRBJ1-1; 8 positions agree with TRBD1. From germline, CDR1 is MDHEN and CDR2 SYDVKM. The length of the CDR3 is 15 residues. J was trimmed by 1 base and V by 3 bases; bases with no gene match: 4. The CDR3 region is CASSFGDRRNTEAFF. CDR3 sequence (DNA): TGTGCCAGCAGTTTTGGGGACAGGAGGAACACTGAAGCTTTCTTT.

This sequence joins TRBV11-2 and TRBJ2-7; perhaps TRBD2 as D (7 bases). This CDR3 region has 14 residues. The germline V gene has CDR1 SGHAT and CDR2 FQNNGV. With 5 bases removed from V and 3 bases from J, the gap between germline ends came to 14 bases. CDR3 in amino acids: CASSGGGSIYEQYF. The CDR3 nucleotides are TGTGCCAGCAGCGGGGGCGGGAGCATCTACGAGCAGTACTTC.

The chain employs TRBV5-4 and TRBJ2-1; 9 bases map to TRBD1. Germline trimming cut 5 bases from V and 9 bases from J; bases unmatched to any gene: 12. The CDR3 consists of 15 residues. Germline CDR1 is SGHNT and CDR2 is YYREEE (reference sequence). This CDR3 is CASSTKQGAQSEQFF. DNA of the CDR3: TGTGCCAGCAGTACTAAACAGGGGGCGCAGTCTGAGCAGTTCTTC.

This chain connects TRBV27 to TRBJ1-5, with TRBD1 as a possible D gene (6 bases). V lost 6 bases, J lost 6 bases, and 12 bases lay in between. This CDR3 has 13 amino acids. In germline, CDR1 is MNHEY, CDR2 SMNVEV (reference sequence). The CDR3 is CASSPQGSQPQHF. CDR3 DNA sequence: TGTGCCAGCAGCCCCCAGGGGTCTCAGCCCCAGCATTTT.

The chain recombines TRBV7-9 with TRBJ1-1; D remains ambiguous. V lost 2 bases to trimming and J lost 0 bases, with 7 bases between them. This CDR3 contains 14 residues. Germline V lookup: CDR1 SEHNR, CDR2 FQNEAQ (reference sequence). The CDR3, as DNA: TGTGCCAGCAGCTTATCGGCACTGAACACTGAAGCTTTCTTT. Its translation is CASSLSALNTEAFF.

This rearrangement joins TRBV9 to TRBJ2-2; 9 bases are shared with TRBD2. The CDR3 consists of 19 residues. Trimming at V came to 4 bases and at J to 0 bases, leaving 13 bases not matched to a gene. CDR1 and CDR2 (germline): SGDLS, YYNGEE. CDR3 DNA sequence: TGTGCCAGCAGCCCAAGGGTTGGAGCGGGGGGTCCGAACACCGGGGAGCTGTTTTTT. It encodes CASSPRVGAGGPNTGELFF.

This rearrangement joins TRBV19 to TRBJ1-2; the D gene is possibly TRBD1 (5 bases). V gave up 3 bases and J gave up 8 bases, with 16 bases separating them. There are 14 residues in the CDR3. Germline V gene sequence: CDR1 LNHDA, CDR2 SQIVND (reference sequence). This CDR3 is CASSIGISQGGYTF. CDR3 DNA sequence: TGTGCCAGTAGTATTGGAATAAGCCAGGGAGGCTACACCTTC.

This rearrangement joins TRBV4-2 to TRBJ2-1; 13 nucleotides line up with TRBD2. Germline V gene lookup returns CDR1 LGHNA and CDR2 YNFKEQ. CDR3 size: 16 residues. V was clipped by 0 bases and J by 6 bases; unmatched bases: 2. DNA for the CDR3: TGTGCCAGCAGCCAAGATTGGACTAGCGGGAGCAATGAGCAGTTCTTC. Translation gives CASSQDWTSGSNEQFF.

The rearrangement links TRBV28 to TRBJ2-4; D could derive from TRBD1 or TRBD2 (5 bases each). Trimming removed 4 bases at V and 5 bases at J, with 15 bases between. Germline CDR1 reads MDHEN; CDR2 reads SYDVKM. CDR3 length: 15 residues. The CDR3 loop reads CASSYITGRENIQYF. Here the CDR3 DNA reads TGTGCCAGCAGTTACATCACGGGACGGGAAAACATTCAGTACTTC. Full variable domain (outside the CDR3, taken from reference TRBV28 and TRBJ2-4): DVKVTQSSRYLVKRTGEKVFLECVQDMDHENMFWYRQDPGLGLRLIYFSYDVKMKEKGDIPEGYSVSREKKERFSLILESASTNQTSMYLCASSYITGRENIQYFGAGTRLSVL.

The chain employs TRBV11-2 and TRBJ2-1; D ambiguous. From germline, CDR1 is SGHAT and CDR2 FQNNGV. With 1 base removed from V and 8 bases from J, the gap between germline ends came to 27 bases. The CDR3 is 19 residues long. CDR3 amino acids: CASSLASVPKWVGVHEQFF. CDR3 in DNA: TGTGCCAGCAGCTTAGCTTCCGTGCCGAAGTGGGTTGGCGTCCATGAGCAGTTCTTC. Full variable domain (missing parts from reference TRBV11-2 and TRBJ2-1): EAGVAQSPRYKIIEKRQSVAFWCNPISGHATLYWYQQILGQGPKLLIQFQNNGVVDDSQLPKDRFSAERLKGVDSTLKIQPAKLEDSAVYLCASSLASVPKWVGVHEQFFGPGTRLTVL.

The chain employs TRBV6-5 and TRBJ2-7; D uncertain. CDR3 length: 13 amino acids. From germline, CDR1 is MNHEY and CDR2 SVGAGI. Trimming shortened V by 6 bases and J by 2 bases, and 11 bases separated the two germline ends. Written as DNA, the CDR3 is TGTGCCAGCAGACTGCCCGCAACCTACGAGCAGTACTTC. This translates into CASRLPATYEQYF.

The chain couples TRBV4-2 to TRBJ1-5, with D possibly TRBD1 on 5 matching bases. The CDR3 spans 17 residues. Germline CDR1 is LGHNA and CDR2 is YNFKEQ. V was trimmed by 1 base and J by 3 bases, leaving 16 bases between them. The CDR3: CASSQVRGVSDNQPQHF. CDR3 coding DNA: TGTGCCAGCAGCCAAGTGAGGGGAGTATCGGACAATCAGCCCCAGCATTTT.

The chain has TRBV18 and TRBJ2-3, with 14 bases fitting TRBD2. Looked up from germline, CDR1 is KGHSH and CDR2 is LQKENI. V gave up 4 bases and J gave up 1 base; unmatched junction bases: 4. This CDR3 is 17 amino acids long. The CDR3 nucleotides are TGTGCCAGCTCACAGACTAGCGGGGGGGCAGGCACAGATACGCAGTATTTT. Amino acid sequence: CASSQTSGGAGTDTQYF.